The TCR beta chain described here comes from a study of early T cells in non-severe SARS-CoV-2 infection. With 8 bases clipped from V and 8 bases from J, the junction kept 6 bases outside the gene matches. Germline CDR1 MNHNS, CDR2 SASEGT. This CDR3 has 13 residues. Individual cDNA molecules carried attached unique molecular identifiers. TCRdb reanalysed the 5' RACE reads using MiXCR and keeps one entry per CDR3 protein. Among about 83,000 distinct CDR3 sequences listed, roughly 12% were seen once. This clonotype was seen a few times. The rearrangement uses TRBV6-1 and TRBJ2-1, with 10 nucleotides matching TRBD2. Sequenced: whole blood. The clonotype comes from an adult who was a healthcare worker with PCR-confirmed SARS-CoV-2 infection or an uninfected control (not recorded which). CDR3 coding DNA: TGTGCCAGCGGGTCTAGCGGGAGCCATGAGCAGTTCTTC. Translated: CASGSSGSHEQFF.